The TCR beta chain under discussion was sequenced for a study of regulatory T cells in long-lasting Graves disease. Turning to the study itself: New Graves' disease cases had less than 3 months of antithyroid drugs.

This clonotype was detected many times. Researchers made TCR beta libraries by using iRepertoire HTBI primers and running Arm-PCR on CDR3 regions. TCRdb used MiXCR to reprocess the multiplex PCR reads, holding one entry per CDR3 protein. Found here are about 500,000 distinct CDR3 sequences, around 12% of them singletons; the top ten hold 7.5% to 9%. Described time point: newly diagnosed GD, antithyroid drugs for less than 3 months. The authors made the TCR library using RNA they extracted from PBMCs. The same sample was also used in a study of T cells in Graves' hyperthyroidism and ophthalmopathy. As that study records: In the first-round RT-PCR of the TCR CDR3, the HTBI primer set was used.

The specimen comprised peripheral blood mononuclear cells (PBMCs), sampled at new diagnosis, from a patient treated with antithyroid drugs. This receptor was obtained from a woman aged 25 to 39 with Graves disease.

CDR3 sequence (DNA): TGTGCCTGGACTCGAGGTTCTACCCCAGATACGCAGTATTTT. This translates into CAWTRGSTPDTQYF. This chain links TRBV30 with TRBJ2-3; no reliable D call. Germline CDR1 reads GTSNPN; CDR2 reads SVGIG (reference sequence). This CDR3 spans 14 amino acids. The V and J ends lost 4 bases and 4 bases respectively, with 15 bases between them.